This T cell receptor (beta chain) is drawn from a study of T-cell reconstitution after alpha-beta-depleted transplantation in children (dated by TCRdb to 2016 to 2017). With respect to the entire study: Using TCR repertoire profiling, the study followed T-cell immune reconstitution in a quantitative way in children after TCRalphabeta/CD19-depleted allogeneic hematopoietic cell transplantation.

This clonotype was seen repeatedly, ten times or more. What antigen it recognizes has not been identified. Base qualities are not recorded, but no much larger clone differs from it by a single base. The library was built by means of PCR. The sequencer was an Illumina HiSeq 2500. Molecular barcoding was employed in the preparation of TCR libraries, with unique molecular identifiers being used to normalize TCRbeta repertoire quantification. The raw public reads went through TCRdb reprocessing: fastp at Q25, MiXCR clone calling, in-frame beta chains kept. Duplicate CDR3 protein sequences are folded into a single record with the most common DNA and genes. In all, the sample holds about 690,000 distinct CDR3 sequences, and roughly 15% of those were seen once. The biggest ten clones account for around 0.96% of the sample. Looking up the germline V gene yields CDR1 MNHEY and CDR2 SVGAGI. V is pruned by 4 bases and J by 3 bases, leaving 5 bases of the junction without a gene match. The CDR3 sequence holds 15 residues, the cysteine and phenylalanine included. This entry keeps only the CDR3 DNA: 45 bases, framed from base 1.

This TCR derives from a human donor who donated a stem cell graft to a child with acute myeloid leukemia. The V and J segments used are TRBV6-5 and TRBJ2-1, and TRBD1 matches 8 of the central bases. Sequenced here: PBMCs from the stem cell graft donor, sampled from the stem cell graft. The DNA sequence is given as TGTGCCAGCAGTTTCGGGACAGGAAGCTACAATGAGCAGTTCTTC. This translates into CASSFGTGSYNEQFF.